Below, 15 T cell receptor beta chains from the same sample are listed, as sequenced in a study of CDR3 diversity in severe acne. TCRdb reanalysed the PCR reads using MiXCR and keeps one entry per CDR3 protein. This sample carries roughly 79,000 distinct CDR3 sequences, about 53% of them seen once, and the ten largest clones take 9.5% to 13%. The specimen sequenced was blood. The receptors originated from a male donor with severe acne vulgaris.

The CDR3, as DNA: TGTGCCATCAGTGAGTTGGACAGGGGCGCCCTCTCCTACGAGCAGTACTTC. Residues: CAISELDRGALSYEQYF. The gene calls are TRBV10-3 and TRBJ2-7; TRBD1 matches 9 bases. The germline V gene has CDR1 ENHRY and CDR2 SYGVKD. This CDR3 region has 17 residues. V shed 1 base and J 0 bases; nucleotides not matched to a gene: 7.

This clonotype ranks as medium-sized. V is TRBV20-1 and J is TRBJ2-5; tentatively, D is TRBD2 (6 bases). This CDR3 spans 13 amino acids. Per germline, CDR1 DFQATT and CDR2 SNEGSKA (reference sequence). V was cut by 3 bases and J by 3 bases, with 11 bases left in between. Here the CDR3 reads CSASRTIKETQYF. CDR3 bases: TGCAGTGCTAGTCGGACTATCAAAGAGACCCAGTACTTC.

This clonotype occurred many times. The chain has TRBV19 and TRBJ2-3; D could derive from TRBD1 or TRBD2 (5 bases each). Germline V gene sequence: CDR1 LNHDA, CDR2 SQIVND (reference sequence). The V end lost 5 bases, the J end lost 5 bases, and 14 bases lay between the germline ends. CDR3 length equals 14 residues. The CDR3 DNA sequence: TGTGCCAGTAGTGACGAGGGGTTGGGAGATACGCAGTATTTT. Translation gives CASSDEGLGDTQYF.

The rearrangement uses TRBV11-1 and TRBJ2-5, with 7 bases matching TRBD2. V shed 7 bases, J shed 1 base, and the junction held 6 bases outside the gene matches. The CDR3 is 14 amino acids. Germline V gene data show CDR1 as SGHAT and CDR2 as FQDESV (reference sequence). The chain's CDR3 is CASNLGGSQETQYF. CDR3 DNA: TGTGCCAGCAACCTGGGAGGGAGCCAAGAGACCCAGTACTTC.

Ten or more counts support this clonotype. The chain combines TRBV6-6 with TRBJ2-7; no definite D call. V dropped 8 bases and J dropped 5 bases, with 13 bases sitting between them. The CDR3 runs to 12 residues. Germline CDR1 and CDR2: MNHNY and SVGAGI (reference sequence). The CDR3 region is CASSGHSDEQYF. In DNA form, the CDR3 reads TGTGCCAGCTCAGGCCACTCGGACGAGCAGTACTTC.

Within the sample, this clonotype is medium-sized (0.01 to 0.1%). The chain links TRBV7-3 to TRBJ2-7; 7 nucleotides agree with TRBD1. The CDR3 totals 15 residues. From germline, CDR1 is SGHTA and CDR2 FQGTGA. V was clipped by 5 bases and J by 3 bases; unmatched bases: 10. The CDR3: CASSTSGGGLYEQYF. The CDR3 coding sequence is TGTGCCAGCAGCACCTCAGGGGGTGGACTCTACGAGCAGTACTTC.

This clonotype was counted ten times or more. V gene TRBV11-2 combines with J gene TRBJ2-7; 8 bases fit TRBD2. The junction had 10 bases not matched to a gene; V was cut back by 7 bases and J by 5 bases. CDR3 length: 14 amino acids. CDR1 and CDR2 from the germline V gene are SGHAT and FQNNGV. CDR3 in DNA: TGTGCCAGCACGGCTAGCGGGTTTAGCGACGAGCAGTACTTC. Translating gives CASTASGFSDEQYF.

Concerning this clonotype itself: This may be a read error, as it is one base from a much larger clone. V gene TRBV6-1 combines with J gene TRBJ1-6; no definite D call. CDR1 is MNHNS, CDR2 SASEGT, per germline. The CDR3 is 14 amino acids. CDR3 bases: TGTGTCAGCCGGCGGAACTCCTATAATTCACCCCTCCACTTT. Translating gives CVSRRNSYNSPLHF.

In its sample, this clonotype ranks as medium-sized. The chain joins TRBV10-3 to TRBJ2-1; 7 nucleotides line up with TRBD2. Germline V CDR1 and CDR2: ENHRY, SYGVKD. The length of the CDR3 is 14 residues. V lost 4 bases, J lost 7 bases, and 7 bases stayed unmatched. CDR3 sequence (DNA): TGTGCCATCAGTGGGGGAGGGCCTGAGAATGAGCAGTTCTTC. Amino acid sequence: CAISGGGPENEQFF.

The V call is TRBV28, the J call TRBJ2-1; 8 bases fit TRBD2. The ends lost 8 bases at V and 6 bases at J; junction bases unmatched: 9. This CDR3 contains 14 residues. Germline V gene sequence: CDR1 MDHEN, CDR2 SYDVKM. Written as DNA, the CDR3 is TGTGCCAGCCTAGACGGGGGGGCAGCCAATGAGCAGTTCTTC. Protein sequence: CASLDGGAANEQFF.

This clonotype was seen a few times. The chain uses TRBV7-9 and TRBJ1-2, with D unresolved. This CDR3 has 13 residues. Trimming removed 0 bases from V and 0 bases from J, with 2 bases in between. The germline V gene has CDR1 SEHNR and CDR2 FQNEAQ (reference sequence). CDR3 loop: CASSLASNYGYTF. The CDR3 DNA reads as TGTGCCAGCAGCTTAGCATCTAACTATGGCTACACCTTC.

The rearrangement links TRBV27 to TRBJ1-3, with a possible D match to TRBD1 (6 bases). The CDR3 spans 15 residues. Germline CDR1 reads MNHEY; CDR2 reads SMNVEV (reference sequence). Trimming took off 3 bases at V and 3 bases at J, with 12 bases between the two ends. In DNA form, the CDR3 reads TGTGCCAGCAGTTTGGGGGGGGCGCGTGGAAACACCATATATTTT. This gives the protein CASSLGGARGNTIYF.

This clonotype was counted many times. The chain uses TRBV20-1 and TRBJ2-5, with a weak D call TRBD2 (6 bases). This CDR3 is 17 amino acids long. From germline, CDR1 is DFQATT and CDR2 SNEGSKA (reference sequence). With 1 base removed from V and 1 base from J, the gap between germline ends came to 19 bases. The CDR3 nucleotides are TGCAGTGCTAGAGCCCTAGCCGGGACTCAATCCCAAGAGACCCAGTACTTC. It yields the protein CSARALAGTQSQETQYF.

Remarks on this clonotype: Lacking the conserved final phenylalanine or tryptophan, this CDR3 likely reflects a read error. It is unclear where the CDR3 begins or ends on the DNA, so no DNA is shown, and the CDR3 is as TCRdb lists it. The chain carries TRBV27 and TRBJ1-2. Germline CDR1 reads MNHEY; CDR2 reads SMNVEV (reference sequence). Counting both end residues, the CDR3 totals 14 amino acids. The CDR3 loop reads CASSLLAGIGGHTI.

This clonotype was seen a single time. The J gene is TRBJ2-7, the V gene TRBV20-1; 7 bases match TRBD1. V lost 3 bases, J lost 3 bases, and 2 bases stayed unmatched. CDR3 size: 12 residues. The germline CDR1 and CDR2 sequences are DFQATT and SNEGSKA (reference sequence). The DNA of the CDR3 is TGCAGTGCTAGGGCAGGGGGCTACGAGCAGTACTTC. Residues: CSARAGGYEQYF.